This T cell receptor (beta chain) was recovered during a study of cytomegalovirus exposure and HLA in healthy donors. Use of 60 Vbeta and 13 Jbeta primers characterized the PCR. The data were produced by immunoSEQ multiplex PCR, yet TCRdb's version contains in-frame clones alone and is incomplete. This sample has roughly 150,000 clones, with 65% to 70% found just once. V was trimmed by 0 bases and J by 7 bases, leaving 13 bases between them. This CDR3 has 14 residues. The germline V gene encodes CDR1 LNHNV and CDR2 YYDKDF (reference sequence). V usage is TRBV15 and J usage is TRBJ2-7; unclear D gene. Sequencing was carried out using PBMCs. This TCR derives from a man aged 25 to 40 in good health and CMV-seropositive. CDR3 sequence: CATSRERSMREQYF. CDR3 DNA sequence: TGTGCCACCAGCAGAGAGCGGAGTATGCGGGAGCAGTACTTC.